Listed below are T cell receptor beta chains from one sample, sequenced in a study of shared clonotypes between healthy human individuals. Libraries were prepared by immunoSEQ multiplex PCR; TCRdb keeps only in-frame clonotypes and omits some of them. The table lists about 2.2 million clones, about 94% of them singletons. The sequenced sample consisted of naive CD8+ T cells from PBMCs. The origin of the receptors is a man aged 18 to 30 in good health. Some clones in this sample may be carry-over from other donors' samples. CDR3s include the opening cysteine and the closing phenylalanine or tryptophan. Each record gives: clone size, V gene, D gene, J gene, CDR3 DNA, CDR3 protein. D genes are given only for firm matches. Only part of the rows carry a size: once, few, many, or a class if the clone is expanded.

-	TRBV27	-	TRBJ1-1	TGTGCCAGCAGTTTATACCTTATGAACACTGAAGCTTTCTTT	CASSLYLMNTEAFF
-	TRBV6-5	-	TRBJ2-1	TGTGCCAGCAGTTACTCGACAGAAAGCTCCTACAATGAGCAGTTCTTC	CASSYSTESSYNEQFF
-	TRBV30	TRBD1	TRBJ1-4	TGTGCCGGGGGGACAGGGGAAAAACTGTTTTTT	CAGGTGEKLFF
-	TRBV7-2	-	TRBJ2-7	TGTGCCAGCAGCTCCCTGACCCAGTACGAGCAGTACTTC	CASSSLTQYEQYF
-	TRBV13	-	TRBJ2-7	TGTGCCAGCAGCCGCCCTAGACAGAACTTGAGCTCCTACGAGCAGTACTTC	CASSRPRQNLSSYEQYF
-	TRBV20-1	-	TRBJ1-1	TGCAGTGCTAGAGTTGAAGCTTTCTTT	CSARVEAFF
-	TRBV6-1	-	TRBJ2-7	TGTGCCAGCAGTGATTTAGGGTCCACTACTTGGGAGCAGTACTTC	CASSDLGSTTWEQYF
-	TRBV29-1	-	TRBJ2-7	TGCAGCGTTGGGTCCGTTGGCCCTTCCGAGCAGTACTTC	CSVGSVGPSEQYF
-	TRBV21-1	-	TRBJ2-5	TGTGCCAGCAGCAAGTTGGGCGGCCTGGGGGAGACCCAGTACTTC	CASSKLGGLGETQYF
-	TRBV4-1	TRBD1	TRBJ1-5	TGCGCCAGCAGCCAAGATACTCCAGGGACAGGGTGGCAGCCCCAGCATTTT	CASSQDTPGTGWQPQHF
-	TRBV5-3	-	TRBJ1-2	TGTGCCAGAAGCTTGACGGCGTGCTCTGGCTACACCTTC	CARSLTACSGYTF
-	TRBV5-6	-	TRBJ2-6	TGTGCCAGCAGCTTGGGGCAGCTGTTCTCTGGGGCCAACGTCCTGACTTTC	CASSLGQLFSGANVLTF
-	TRBV6-5	-	TRBJ1-1	TGTGCCAGTTCAGGGTCAGTGAACACTGAAGCTTTCTTT	CASSGSVNTEAFF
-	TRBV7-9	-	TRBJ1-3	TGTGCCAGCAGCCAGCACAGTGGAGAGGCAGGAAACACCATATATTTT	CASSQHSGEAGNTIYF
-	TRBV7-9	TRBD1	TRBJ1-2	TGTGCCAGCAGCCCGTCAACGGGGACAGCGTATGGCTACACCTTC	CASSPSTGTAYGYTF
-	TRBV5-4	TRBD1	TRBJ2-3	TGTGCCAGCAGCTGGACAGGGGGCGCAGATACGCAGTATTTT	CASSWTGGADTQYF
once	TRBV28	-	TRBJ2-2	TGTGCCAGCAGTCCGATTCCAACCGGGGAGCTGTTTTTT	CASSPIPTGELFF
-	TRBV1	-	TRBJ2-3	TGCACCAGCAGCTATACGAGGAATCCGGGACTAGCGGGAGCAGATACGCAGTATTTT	CTSSYTRNPGLAGADTQYF
few	TRBV19	-	TRBJ1-1	TGTGCCAGTAAGGCAGGTGACACTGAAGCTTTCTTT	CASKAGDTEAFF
-	TRBV9	TRBD1	TRBJ1-5	TGTGCCAGCAGCGTAACCGGGACAGGGGTTTCTCAGCCCCAGCATTTT	CASSVTGTGVSQPQHF
-	TRBV27	-	TRBJ2-2	TGTGCCAGCAGTTTAGGGGGAGATGGTATACCCGGGGAGCTGTTTTTT	CASSLGGDGIPGELFF
-	TRBV14	-	TRBJ2-1	TGTGCCAGCAACCCGGGGGCCAGCTCCTACAATGAGCAGTTCTTC	CASNPGASSYNEQFF
-	TRBV7-9	-	TRBJ2-3	TGTGCCAGCAGCTTAGGAGGCGGGATGGCCACAGATACGCAGTATTTT	CASSLGGGMATDTQYF
once	TRBV9	-	TRBJ2-7	TGTGCCAGCAGCCCCTGGGGCCACTACGAGCAGTACTTC	CASSPWGHYEQYF
-	TRBV29-1	-	TRBJ2-4	TGCAGCGCATCCGGGACTCCGGACGGGGGAAACATTCAGTACTTC	CSASGTPDGGNIQYF
-	TRBV5-8	-	TRBJ2-7	TGTGCCAGCAGCTCGTCGGGAGAGAACTCCTACGAGCAGTACTTC	CASSSSGENSYEQYF
-	TRBV7-9	-	TRBJ2-3	TGTGCCAGCACCGCTAAGACGGGACCTAGCACAGATACGCAGTATTTT	CASTAKTGPSTDTQYF
once	TRBV6-6	-	TRBJ2-1	TGTGCCAGCAGTTACGAGGAGAAGATTGTGAGGAATGAGCAGTTCTTC	CASSYEEKIVRNEQFF
-	TRBV10-3	-	TRBJ2-7	TGTGCCATCAGTGAGACAGTTCCCTACGAGCAGTACTTC	CAISETVPYEQYF